Here is one T cell receptor beta chain with its context. This entry comes from a study of OX40 agonist ivuxolimab in advanced cancers. The CDR3 runs 15 residues. V was clipped by 6 bases and J by 0 bases; unmatched bases: 5. The germline CDR1 and CDR2 sequences are MNHEY and SMNVEV (reference sequence). Clones were read by immunoSEQ multiplex PCR, and TCRdb kept only the in-frame ones, dropping some. The table has about 16,000 clones, around 84% seen once. The starting material was CD4+ or CD8+ T cells sorted from blood, obtained in a trial of the OX40 agonist ivuxolimab. This receptor was obtained from an adult with an advanced solid tumor such as melanoma, head and neck, liver or kidney cancer. The gene calls are TRBV27 and TRBJ2-1; 7 positions match TRBD2. CDR3 loop: CASRFGRSSYNEQFF. Here the CDR3 DNA reads TGTGCCAGCAGATTCGGGAGGAGCTCCTACAATGAGCAGTTCTTC.